The 18 T cell receptor beta chains listed next were all sequenced from one sample in a study of cytomegalovirus exposure and HLA in healthy donors. The primer mix had 60 Vbeta and 13 Jbeta primers. Repertoires were generated with immunoSEQ multiplex PCR, while TCRdb's copy carries only in-frame clones and drops some. The repertoire holds 180,000 or so clones, with around 80% as singletons. The specimen sequenced was PBMCs. The receptor source for this set is a woman aged 25 to 39 in good health and CMV-seropositive.

This clone was detected a few times. This chain connects TRBV7-2 to TRBJ2-7, with TRBD2 identical over 11 bases. J lost 1 base, V lost 5 bases, and 7 bases had no gene match. From germline, CDR1 is SGHTA and CDR2 FQGNSA. The CDR3 is made up of 16 amino acids. CDR3 region: CASSLGLAGLSYEQYF. The DNA of the CDR3 is TGTGCCAGCAGCCTCGGACTAGCGGGTTTATCCTACGAGCAGTACTTC.

The chain uses TRBV7-9 and TRBJ2-3; a possible D gene is TRBD2 (5 bases). Per the germline V gene, CDR1 is SEHNR and CDR2 is FQNEAQ (reference sequence). The length of the CDR3 is 14 residues. Trimming removed 4 bases at V and 3 bases at J, with 11 bases between. CDR3 sequence: CASSSHGKTDTQYF. CDR3 nucleotide sequence: TGTGCCAGCAGCTCCCACGGGAAGACAGATACGCAGTATTTT.

V gene TRBV28 combines with J gene TRBJ1-2, with 7 bases fitting TRBD1. Per the germline V gene, CDR1 is MDHEN and CDR2 is SYDVKM. V was clipped by 2 bases and J by 8 bases; unmatched bases: 5. This CDR3 region has 13 residues. Here the CDR3 DNA reads TGTGCCAGCAGTTTACCCGGGACAGCCGGCTACACCTTC. Its protein is CASSLPGTAGYTF.

Details on this clone: A junction end diverges from the germline sequence, so it may reflect a read error. The rearrangement joins TRBV7-9 to TRBJ2-7; 8 bases fit TRBD1. The CDR3 totals 13 residues. CDR1 is SEHNR, CDR2 FQNEAQ, per germline (reference sequence). CDR3 coding DNA: TGTTCCAGCAGCTCCAGGGGGCCCTACGAGCAGTACTTC. It encodes CSSSSRGPYEQYF.

This clone was detected a few times. This chain joins TRBV29-1 and TRBJ1-4, with D maybe TRBD1 (6 bases). The CDR3 extends over 14 amino acids. Germline CDR1 is SQVTM and CDR2 is ANQGSEA. Deletions cut 3 bases from V and 5 bases from J, with 13 bases between. CDR3 region: CSVDVGTHNEKLFF. DNA of the CDR3: TGCAGCGTTGACGTCGGGACACACAATGAAAAACTGTTTTTT. The full variable domain, completed using reference TRBV29-1 and TRBJ1-4, is SAVISQKPSRDICQRGTSLTIQCQVDSQVTMMFWYRQQPGQSLTLIATANQGSEATYESGFVIDKFPISRPNLTFSTLTVSNMSPEDSSIYLCSVDVGTHNEKLFFGSGTQLSVL.

The V and J genes are TRBV7-2 and TRBJ2-1, with 10 bases identical to TRBD2. Germline loops: CDR1 SGHTA, CDR2 FQGNSA. The CDR3 length is 15 residues. The ends lost 4 bases at V and 3 bases at J; junction bases unmatched: 3. The CDR3 bases are TGTGCCAGCAGCTCCCTAGCGGGAGTCTACAATGAGCAGTTCTTC. It translates to CASSSLAGVYNEQFF.

The gene calls are TRBV30 and TRBJ2-6; 9 nucleotides line up with TRBD2. The germline V gene has CDR1 GTSNPN and CDR2 SVGIG (reference sequence). The CDR3 has 18 amino acids. Unmatched junction bases numbered 10, after V lost 0 bases and J lost 4 bases. CDR3 in DNA: TGTGCCTGGAGTGTACGGGGCGGGAGGGCCTCAGGGGCCAACGTCCTGACTTTC. Translated: CAWSVRGGRASGANVLTF.

The chain recombines TRBV30 with TRBJ1-2; D is uncertain. The CDR3 has 13 residues. Trimming left V 2 bases short and J 1 base short, with 8 bases between. Per the germline V gene, CDR1 is GTSNPN and CDR2 is SVGIG (reference sequence). CDR3 amino acids: CAWSSRGNYGYTF. As DNA, the CDR3 is TGTGCCTGGAGTTCCCGGGGTAACTATGGCTACACCTTC.

The V call is TRBV4-3, the J call TRBJ1-1; 7 nucleotides agree with TRBD1. Germline assignment: CDR1 LGHNA and CDR2 YSLEER. CDR3 length equals 18 residues. After removal of 0 bases from V and 3 bases from J, the junction contained 13 bases not matched to a gene. The CDR3 DNA reads TGCGCCAGCAGCCAAGACCCGCCAGGGGGTCATCGGTACACTGAAGCTTTCTTT. It specifies CASSQDPPGGHRYTEAFF.

The chain combines TRBV30 with TRBJ1-3; 9 bases fit TRBD1. The CDR3 runs to 13 residues. J lost 1 base, V lost 5 bases, and 0 bases had no gene match. Germline assignment: CDR1 GTSNPN and CDR2 SVGIG (reference sequence). The CDR3 is CAWGQGSGNTIYF. In DNA form, the CDR3 reads TGTGCCTGGGGACAGGGGTCTGGAAACACCATATATTTT. Full variable domain (remainder filled in from reference TRBV30 and TRBJ1-3): SQTIHQWPATLVQPVGSPLSLECTVEGTSNPNLYWYRQAAGRGLQLLFYSVGIGQISSEVPQNLSASRPQDRQFILSSKKLLLSDSGFYLCAWGQGSGNTIYFGEGSWLTVV.

This clone was counted a single time. The J gene is TRBJ1-1, the V gene TRBV5-1, with 7 bases identical to TRBD1. The CDR3 is 14 residues long. Unmatched junction bases numbered 7, after V lost 4 bases and J lost 4 bases. Germline lookup yields CDR1 SGHRS and CDR2 YFSETQ. CDR3 DNA: TGCGCCAGCAGCCTCGACAGGGTCGGCACTGAAGCTTTCTTT. Protein product: CASSLDRVGTEAFF.

The chain couples TRBV9 to TRBJ2-5; 7 positions agree with TRBD2. V shed 3 bases and J 2 bases; nucleotides not matched to a gene: 10. Looked up from germline, CDR1 is SGDLS and CDR2 is YYNGEE. CDR3 length equals 16 residues. This CDR3 reads CASSGGGGRGQETQYF. CDR3 sequence (DNA): TGTGCCAGCAGCGGGGGGGGTGGACGGGGACAAGAGACCCAGTACTTC.

J is TRBJ1-4 and V is TRBV5-1; weak D call: TRBD1 (6 bases). V was cut by 0 bases and J by 4 bases, with 13 bases left in between. The CDR3 covers 16 residues. Germline V CDR1 and CDR2: SGHRS, YFSETQ. CDR3 in DNA: TGCGCCAGCAGCTTGGAGGCGGGGGGCTTTAATGAAAAACTGTTTTTT. Translation: CASSLEAGGFNEKLFF.

There are many counts of this clone. The chain is built from TRBV7-9 and TRBJ2-3; 7 positions match TRBD1. Germline CDR1 and CDR2: SEHNR and FQNEAQ (reference sequence). The CDR3 consists of 16 residues. J was trimmed by 5 bases and V by 6 bases; bases with no gene match: 14. For the CDR3, the DNA is TGTGCCAGCAGATCGGGACAGTCGAGGAGTAGAGATACGCAGTATTTT. It codes for CASRSGQSRSRDTQYF.

The chain employs TRBV18 and TRBJ2-7; 7 bases are a match to TRBD1. This CDR3 region has 15 residues. V lost 3 bases and J lost 2; bases outside the gene matches: 7. CDR1 and CDR2 from the germline V gene are KGHSH and LQKENI. The CDR3 coding sequence is TGTGCCAGCTCACCCTCACAGGGGTTTACCTACGAGCAGTACTTC. This encodes CASSPSQGFTYEQYF.

The J gene is TRBJ2-3, the V gene TRBV5-4; 7 bases agree with TRBD2. The CDR3 is made up of 17 amino acids. With V trimmed by 0 bases and J by 2 bases, 9 bases remained unmatched. Per germline, CDR1 SGHNT and CDR2 YYREEE (reference sequence). The CDR3 reads CASSLGPPSGNTDTQYF. The CDR3 DNA reads TGTGCCAGCAGCTTGGGGCCCCCTAGCGGCAACACAGATACGCAGTATTTT.

The chain uses TRBV10-3 and TRBJ1-2; TRBD1 aligns across 9 bases. Unmatched junction bases numbered 5, after V lost 2 bases and J lost 4 bases. The CDR3 is 15 amino acids. Germline V gives CDR1 ENHRY, CDR2 SYGVKD. The CDR3 bases are TGTGCCATCAGTGAGCAACAGGGGGCGAGCTATGGCTACACCTTC. Amino acid sequence: CAISEQQGASYGYTF.

This clone was detected a few times. The rearrangement uses TRBV15 and TRBJ2-3, with D perhaps matching TRBD1 (6 bases). This CDR3 spans 15 amino acids. The V gene lost 1 base and the J gene lost 2 bases, with 10 bases spanning the gap. The V gene's germline CDR1 is LNHNV and CDR2 YYDKDF (reference sequence). CDR3 DNA: TGTGCCACCAGCAGAGCACAGGGATACACAGATACGCAGTATTTT. Residues: CATSRAQGYTDTQYF.